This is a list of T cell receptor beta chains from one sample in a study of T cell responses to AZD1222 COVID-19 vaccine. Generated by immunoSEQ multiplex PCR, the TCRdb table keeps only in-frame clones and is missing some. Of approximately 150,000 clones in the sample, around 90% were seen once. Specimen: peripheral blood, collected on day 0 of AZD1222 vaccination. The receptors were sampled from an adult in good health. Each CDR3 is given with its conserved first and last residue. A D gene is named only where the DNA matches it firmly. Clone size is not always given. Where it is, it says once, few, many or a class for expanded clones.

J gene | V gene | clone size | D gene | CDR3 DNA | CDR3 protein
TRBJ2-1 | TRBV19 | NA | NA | TGTGCCAGTACATTTTCGCTGCAGGCCTACAATGAGCAGTTCTTC | CASTFSLQAYNEQFF
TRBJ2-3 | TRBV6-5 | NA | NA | TGTGCCAGCAGTCCCCGCCTAGCGAATAAAGGTCCGCAGTATTTT | CASSPRLANKGPQYF
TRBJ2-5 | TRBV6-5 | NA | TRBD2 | TGTGCCAGCAGTAGACGGGGGGGACAAGAGACCCAGTACTTC | CASSRRGGQETQYF
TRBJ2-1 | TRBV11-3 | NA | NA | TGTGCCAGCAGCTTAGGCTCCATGGGCGGGGACTACAATGAGCAGTTCTTC | CASSLGSMGGDYNEQFF
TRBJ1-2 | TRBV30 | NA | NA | TGTGCCTGGAGTGTATCTAACTATGGCTACACCTTC | CAWSVSNYGYTF
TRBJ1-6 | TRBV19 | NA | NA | TGTGCCAGTAGGACAGGCCTGGATTCACCCCTCCACTTT | CASRTGLDSPLHF
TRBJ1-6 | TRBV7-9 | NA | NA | TGTGCCAGCAGCTTATTCGGGGTTAATTCACCCCTCCACTTT | CASSLFGVNSPLHF
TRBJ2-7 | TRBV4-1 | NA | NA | TGCGCCAGCAGCCAAGAATCGGTACAGCCGGGCGAGCAGTACTTC | CASSQESVQPGEQYF
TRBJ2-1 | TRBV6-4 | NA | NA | TGTGCCAGCAGTGACCTAGGGGGTAATGAGCAGTTCTTC | CASSDLGGNEQFF
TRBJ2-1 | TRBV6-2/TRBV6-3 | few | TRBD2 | TGTGCCAGCAGCCAACTAGCGGGGGGTTTCAATGAGCAGTTCTTC | CASSQLAGGFNEQFF
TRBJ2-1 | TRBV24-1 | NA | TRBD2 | TGTGCCACCAGACCGACCGGGACTAGCGGGAGGTTATACAATGAGCAGTTCTTC | CATRPTGTSGRLYNEQFF
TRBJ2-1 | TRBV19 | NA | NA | TGTGCCAGTAGTATGAGGTGGGGTGGGGATGAGCAGTTCTTC | CASSMRWGGDEQFF
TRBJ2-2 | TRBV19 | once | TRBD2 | TGTGCCACGGGGGGGCCGAACACCGGGGAGCTGTTTTTT | CATGGPNTGELFF
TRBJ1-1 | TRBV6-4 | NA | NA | TGTGCCAGCAGTCGGCAGGGAGGCACTGAAGCTTTCTTT | CASSRQGGTEAFF
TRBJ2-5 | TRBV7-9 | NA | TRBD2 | TGTGCCAGCAGCTACGGGAGGTTAGAGACCCAGTACTTC | CASSYGRLETQYF
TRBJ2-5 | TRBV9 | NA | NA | TGTGCCAGCAGCGTAGACGCGGTCAAAGAGACCCAGTACTTC | CASSVDAVKETQYF
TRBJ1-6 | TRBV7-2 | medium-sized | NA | TGTGCCAGCAGTCCGGCGGCAGGGTTTAGTCATTCACCCCTCCACTTT | CASSPAAGFSHSPLHF
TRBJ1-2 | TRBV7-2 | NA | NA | TGTGCCAGCAGCCTCGGGCCGGTGGGGGGCCGCTATGGCTACACCTTC | CASSLGPVGGRYGYTF
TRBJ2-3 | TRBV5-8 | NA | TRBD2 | TGTGCCAGCAGCTTCGGACTAGCGGGAGGAGATACGCAGTATTTT | CASSFGLAGGDTQYF
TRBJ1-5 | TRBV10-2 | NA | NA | TGCGCCAGCAGTGCAGGGACCAATCAGCCCCAGCATTTT | CASSAGTNQPQHF
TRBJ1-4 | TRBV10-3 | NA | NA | TGTGCCACTCAATCCAGGGGATTTAATGAAAAACTGTTTTTT | CATQSRGFNEKLFF
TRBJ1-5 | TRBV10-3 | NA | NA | TGTGCCATCAGTACCTCAGGGGATCAGCCCCAGCATTTT | CAISTSGDQPQHF
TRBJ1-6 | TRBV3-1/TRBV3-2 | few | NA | TGTGCCAGCACCCCCTCCAGGGAAGCACCGAACTCCTATAATTCACCCCTCCACTTT | CASTPSREAPNSYNSPLHF
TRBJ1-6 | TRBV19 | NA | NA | TGTGCCAGTAATCAGCAAGCCTATAATTCACCCCTCCACTTT | CASNQQAYNSPLHF
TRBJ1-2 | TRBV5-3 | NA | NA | TGTGCCAGAGCCGGGACCCCTATTTACTATGGCTACACCTTC | CARAGTPIYYGYTF
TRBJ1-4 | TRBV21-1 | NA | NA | TGTGCCAGCAGCAAAGCGGGCAGGGCGGGTGCAACTAATGAAAAACTGTTTTTT | CASSKAGRAGATNEKLFF
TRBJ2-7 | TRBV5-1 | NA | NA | TGCGCCAGCAGCATCCTCGGAGTTTCCGAGCAGTACTTC | CASSILGVSEQYF
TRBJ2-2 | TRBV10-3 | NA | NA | TGTGCCATCAGCACAGGGCTGGCCGGGGAGCTGTTTTTT | CAISTGLAGELFF
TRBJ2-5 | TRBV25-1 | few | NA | TGTGCCAGCAGTGAATCTCAGCTAGAGACCCAGTACTTC | CASSESQLETQYF
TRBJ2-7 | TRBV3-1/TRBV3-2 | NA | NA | TGTGCCAGCAGCCATGGGGGACGCGAGCAGTACTTC | CASSHGGREQYF
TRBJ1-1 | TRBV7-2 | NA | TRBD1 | TGTGCCAGCAGCTCTAAGACAGGGCCAATGAACACTGAAGCTTTCTTT | CASSSKTGPMNTEAFF
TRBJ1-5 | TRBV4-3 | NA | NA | TGCGCCAGCAGCCAAGAGTTGGGCAATCAGCCCCAGCATTTT | CASSQELGNQPQHF
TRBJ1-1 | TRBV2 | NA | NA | TGTGCCAGCATGGAAAGGCAGGGTGTCGCTGAAGCTTTCTTT | CASMERQGVAEAFF
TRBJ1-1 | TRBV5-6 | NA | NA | TGTGCCAGCAGCTCCCCTGGGACGTTTATGGCTGAAGCTTTCTTT | CASSSPGTFMAEAFF
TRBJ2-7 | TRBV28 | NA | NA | TGTGCCAGCAGTTCTCCCCAAAAATACGAGCAGTACTTC | CASSSPQKYEQYF
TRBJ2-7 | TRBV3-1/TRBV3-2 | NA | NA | TGTGCCAGCAGCCATCGACCGACGACCTCCTACGAGCAGTACTTC | CASSHRPTTSYEQYF
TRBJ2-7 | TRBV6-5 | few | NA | TGTGCCAGCAGTTACAGGGTGAACTACGAGCAGTACTTC | CASSYRVNYEQYF
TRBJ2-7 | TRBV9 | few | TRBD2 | TGTGCCAGCAGCGTAGGTCTCCGGGGGGATTCCTACGAGCAGTACTTC | CASSVGLRGDSYEQYF
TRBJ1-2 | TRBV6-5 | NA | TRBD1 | TGTGCCAGCAGTTACTCGGGACAGGGGGATCGCTTGCACACCTTC | CASSYSGQGDRLHTF
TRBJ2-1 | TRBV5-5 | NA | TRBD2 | TGTGCCAGCAGCTCATCCGGGACTAGTGGCTCCTACAATGAGCAGTTCTTC | CASSSSGTSGSYNEQFF
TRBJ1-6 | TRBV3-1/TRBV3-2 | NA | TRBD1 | TGTGCCAGCAGCAATTACCGGGACAGAAGAGCTCGGCGCCCACCCCTCCACTTT | CASSNYRDRRARRPPLHF
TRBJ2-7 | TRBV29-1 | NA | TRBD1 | TGCAGCGCCCGGTTTTGGGACAGCTCCTACGAGCAGTACTTC | CSARFWDSSYEQYF
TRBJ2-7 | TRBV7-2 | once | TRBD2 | TGTGCCAGCAGCTCGCCGGGACTAGCGGGAGGGGTTTTGCCCTACGAGCAGTACTTC | CASSSPGLAGGVLPYEQYF
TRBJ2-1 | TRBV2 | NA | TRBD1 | TGTGCCAGCAGTTTTGACAGGGGACTGTACAATGAGCAGTTCTTC | CASSFDRGLYNEQFF
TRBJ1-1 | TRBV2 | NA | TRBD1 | TGTGCCAGCGACCCATGGACAGGGGGAAACACTGAAGCTTTCTTT | CASDPWTGGNTEAFF
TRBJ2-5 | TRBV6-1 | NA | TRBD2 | TGTGCCAGCAGTGGCGGCGGGCTAGCGGGAGTCTCACCATCAGAGACCCAGTACTTC | CASSGGGLAGVSPSETQYF
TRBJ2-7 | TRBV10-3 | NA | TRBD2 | TGTGCCATCAGTAGCGGGGTCGAGCAGTACTTC | CAISSGVEQYF
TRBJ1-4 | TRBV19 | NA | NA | TGTGCCAGTACTCGAGGGGAGGGAGAAAAACTGTTTTTT | CASTRGEGEKLFF
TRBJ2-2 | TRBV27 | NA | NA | TGTGCCAGCAGTTGGGTCATGGGAATGGGACCCGGGGAGCTGTTTTTT | CASSWVMGMGPGELFF
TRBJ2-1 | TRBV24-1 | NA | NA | TGTGCCACCAGTGATCCATCGACAGGCCCGAGCGGGAATGAGCAGTTCTTC | CATSDPSTGPSGNEQFF
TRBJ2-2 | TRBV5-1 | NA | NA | TGCGCCAGCAGCGCCGGGACGGCCGGGGAGCTGTTTTTT | CASSAGTAGELFF
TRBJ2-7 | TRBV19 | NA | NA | TGTGCCAGTAGTCCCAGCTTTGTCTCCTACGAGCAGTACTTC | CASSPSFVSYEQYF
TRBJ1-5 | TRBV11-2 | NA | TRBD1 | TGTGCCAGCAGCTTAGATGGGACAGGCGGGGGCAATCAGCCCCAGCATTTT | CASSLDGTGGGNQPQHF
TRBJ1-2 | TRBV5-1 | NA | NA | TGCGCCAGCTCCCTCCAAGGGGGTTATGGCTACACCTTC | CASSLQGGYGYTF
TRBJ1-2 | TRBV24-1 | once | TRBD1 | TGTGCCACCAGTGATCGTGGACAGGGCCATGGCTACACCTTC | CATSDRGQGHGYTF
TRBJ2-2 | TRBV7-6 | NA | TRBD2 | TGTGCCAGTTACGGGGGGTTCGCGAACACCGGGGAGCTGTTTTTT | CASYGGFANTGELFF
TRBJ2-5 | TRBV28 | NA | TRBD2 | TGTGCCAGCAGTCCACCCCGAAGCGGGGGGAAAGAGACCCAGTACTTC | CASSPPRSGGKETQYF
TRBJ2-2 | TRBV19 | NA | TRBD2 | TGTGCCAGTAGTCTACTAGCGGGGGGGCCGGGAACCGGGGAGCTGTTTTTT | CASSLLAGGPGTGELFF
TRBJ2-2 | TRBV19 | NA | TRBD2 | TGTGCCAGTATCCCGACCGGGGGGGACTACACCGGGGAGCTGTTTTTT | CASIPTGGDYTGELFF
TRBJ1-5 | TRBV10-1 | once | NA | TGCGCCAGCAGTTCGGGGATCAATCAGCCCCAGCATTTT | CASSSGINQPQHF